The 28 T cell receptor beta chains reported below all come from one sample, sequenced in a study of long-term antiretroviral therapy in people with HIV. Version v3.0 of the immunoSEQ assay ran at survey level. TCRdb's copy holds only in-frame clones and misses some; the assay was immunoSEQ multiplex PCR. The sample shows approximately 21,000 clones, over 70% of them seen only once. Sequences were derived from unsorted PBMCs, sampled 0.3 years after starting antiretroviral therapy. Source of these receptors: a man aged 45-65 years with HIV.

The V and J genes are TRBV4-3 and TRBJ1-6; 7 bases align to TRBD1. J gave up 9 bases and V 0 bases, and 11 bases lay outside the gene matches. CDR3 length: 17 amino acids. The germline gives CDR1 LGHNA, CDR2 YSLEER. CDR3 DNA: TGCGCCAGCAGCCAAGAGGTCAGGGGGGGCGTAAGTTCACCCCTCCACTTT. The encoded protein is CASSQEVRGGVSSPLHF.

V usage is TRBV5-4 and J usage is TRBJ2-7; D not certain. The CDR3 extends over 13 amino acids. Trimming took off 0 bases at V and 3 bases at J, with 7 bases between the two ends. Germline V gene sequence: CDR1 SGHNT, CDR2 YYREEE (reference sequence). CDR3 nucleotides: TGTGCCAGCAGCTTGGGATACAACTACGAGCAGTACTTC. As protein: CASSLGYNYEQYF.

In this sample, this clone turned up once. The chain has TRBV11-2 and TRBJ2-2; a weak D match, TRBD2 (6 bases). V was clipped by 2 bases and J by 2 bases, with 18 bases between them. This CDR3 has 18 residues. Germline CDR1 and CDR2: SGHAT and FQNNGV. DNA for the CDR3: TGTGCCAGCAGCTTACCAATTGCCGGGACTGCAAACACCGGGGAGCTGTTTTTT. Amino acid sequence: CASSLPIAGTANTGELFF.

This sequence joins TRBV4-1 and TRBJ2-7, with 10 bases lining up with TRBD1. Germline CDR1 reads MGHRA; CDR2 reads YSYEKL. This CDR3 has 15 residues. J was trimmed by 2 bases and V by 6 bases; bases with no gene match: 7. The CDR3 DNA reads TGCGCCAGCAGTCGAGGGACAGGGGCCACCTACGAGCAGTACTTC. This sequence encodes CASSRGTGATYEQYF.

The J gene is TRBJ2-7, the V gene TRBV5-1; D gene uncertain. CDR3 length equals 14 residues. The V end lost 2 bases, the J end lost 0 bases, and 9 bases lay between the germline ends. Germline V gives CDR1 SGHRS, CDR2 YFSETQ. CDR3 region: CASSFSYSSYEQYF. CDR3 in DNA: TGCGCCAGCAGCTTTTCCTATAGCTCCTACGAGCAGTACTTC.

V usage is TRBV27 and J usage is TRBJ1-3; no reliable D call. V lost 3 bases and J lost 0, with 12 bases in between. In germline, CDR1 is MNHEY, CDR2 SMNVEV (reference sequence). CDR3 length: 16 amino acids. CDR3 DNA: TGTGCCAGCAGTTTCAGTTGGCAGTCCTCTGGAAACACCATATATTTT. Its protein is CASSFSWQSSGNTIYF.

The chain employs TRBV19 and TRBJ2-5; 12 nucleotides align to TRBD2. The CDR3 runs 16 residues. The germline V gene has CDR1 LNHDA and CDR2 SQIVND (reference sequence). The V and J ends lost 1 base and 3 bases, in that order; junction bases with no gene match: 3. The CDR3 coding sequence is TGTGCCAGTAGTATAGCCCGGACTAGCGGGAAAGAGACCCAGTACTTC. Residues: CASSIARTSGKETQYF. Full variable domain (outside the CDR3, taken from reference TRBV19 and TRBJ2-5): DGGITQSPKYLFRKEGQNVTLSCEQNLNHDAMYWYRQDPGQGLRLIYYSQIVNDFQKGDIAEGYSVSREKKESFPLTVTSAQKNPTAFYLCASSIARTSGKETQYFGPGTRLLVL.

The chain employs TRBV19 and TRBJ2-7; 7 nucleotides agree with TRBD1. CDR3 length equals 13 residues. CDR1 is LNHDA, CDR2 SQIVND, per germline (reference sequence). Trimming cost V 4 bases and J 5 bases; bases outside gene matches: 5. This CDR3 is CASSRGQRDEQYF. CDR3 sequence (DNA): TGTGCCAGTAGTAGGGGACAGAGAGACGAGCAGTACTTC.

The CDR3 DNA is TGTGCCAGCAGCCCTCAGACAGGTGCCTCCTACAATGAGCAGTTCTTC. Its protein product is CASSPQTGASYNEQFF. This chain links TRBV7-2 with TRBJ2-1, with a tentative D call TRBD1 (6 bases). V was shortened by 5 bases and J by 0 bases, with 14 bases between the two germline ends. Germline V gene lookup returns CDR1 SGHTA and CDR2 FQGNSA. The CDR3 extends over 16 amino acids.

The gene calls are TRBV7-3 and TRBJ1-6; TRBD1 matches 7 bases. Germline lookup yields CDR1 SGHTA and CDR2 FQGTGA. V shed 5 bases and J 8 bases; nucleotides not matched to a gene: 3. The CDR3 is 13 amino acids. The chain's CDR3 is CASSRDRDSPLHF. The CDR3 nucleotides read TGTGCCAGCAGCAGGGACAGAGATTCACCCCTCCACTTT.

The rearrangement uses TRBV4-3 and TRBJ1-1; no reliable D call. Germline V lookup: CDR1 LGHNA, CDR2 YSLEER. The CDR3 covers 15 residues. The V end lost 3 bases, the J end lost 1 base, and 12 bases lay between the germline ends. The DNA for the CDR3 is TGCGCCAGCAGCCAGGATACGCAGCCGAACACTGAAGCTTTCTTT. It encodes CASSQDTQPNTEAFF.

The rearrangement joins TRBV19 to TRBJ1-2; D ambiguous. V shed 2 bases and J shed 4 bases, with 2 bases lying between them. CDR1 is LNHDA, CDR2 SQIVND, per germline (reference sequence). CDR3 size: 11 residues. The CDR3 is CASSITYGYTF. In DNA form, the CDR3 reads TGTGCCAGTAGTATAACCTATGGCTACACCTTC.

The rearrangement uses TRBV2 and TRBJ2-5; 8 nucleotides match TRBD2. Looked up from germline, CDR1 is SNHLY and CDR2 is FYNNEI. J lost 2 bases, V lost 1 base, and 0 bases had no gene match. The CDR3 has 14 residues. CDR3 DNA sequence: TGTGCCAGCAGTGAAGAGCGGGGGCAAGAGACCCAGTACTTC. Translated: CASSEERGQETQYF.

The chain employs TRBV7-9 and TRBJ2-5, with 8 positions matching TRBD2. This CDR3 region has 16 residues. The junction had 9 bases not matched to a gene; V was cut back by 3 bases and J by 3 bases. Looked up from germline, CDR1 is SEHNR and CDR2 is FQNEAQ (reference sequence). Here the CDR3 reads CASSLFSGGEEETQYF. In DNA form, the CDR3 reads TGTGCCAGCAGCTTGTTCAGCGGGGGAGAGGAAGAGACCCAGTACTTC.

J is TRBJ2-7 and V is TRBV11-2, with D tentatively TRBD2 (5 bases). Trimming took off 4 bases at V and 3 bases at J, with 19 bases between the two ends. CDR3 length equals 16 residues. Looked up from germline, CDR1 is SGHAT and CDR2 is FQNNGV. In DNA form, the CDR3 reads TGTGCCAGCAGCTCGGCGGCGGGCGTAGCACACTACGAGCAGTACTTC. Translation: CASSSAAGVAHYEQYF. Variable domain in full (rest from reference TRBV11-2 and TRBJ2-7): EAGVAQSPRYKIIEKRQSVAFWCNPISGHATLYWYQQILGQGPKLLIQFQNNGVVDDSQLPKDRFSAERLKGVDSTLKIQPAKLEDSAVYLCASSSAAGVAHYEQYFGPGTRLTVT.

The chain recombines TRBV4-3 with TRBJ1-3, with D unresolved. This CDR3 region has 17 residues. From germline, CDR1 is LGHNA and CDR2 YSLEER. Trimming stripped 4 bases from V and 0 bases from J, with 16 bases between. The chain's CDR3 is CASSPRTQINSGNTIYF. The CDR3 DNA reads as TGCGCCAGCAGCCCAAGAACACAGATTAACTCTGGAAACACCATATATTTT.

The chain joins TRBV5-6 to TRBJ1-2; TRBD1 aligns across 7 bases. Germline CDR1 is SGHDT and CDR2 is YYEEEE. The CDR3 consists of 12 residues. J was trimmed by 5 bases and V by 2 bases; bases with no gene match: 0. The CDR3 DNA follows: TGTGCCAGCAGCTTACAGGGGTATGGCTACACCTTC. Translating it yields CASSLQGYGYTF.

The chain uses TRBV18 and TRBJ2-7; 9 nucleotides match TRBD1. Trimming removed 2 bases from V and 3 bases from J; junction bases left unmatched: 5. CDR1 KGHSH and CDR2 LQKENI come from the germline V gene. This CDR3 is built from 15 residues. CDR3 bases: TGTGCCAGCTCACCAAGACAGGGGGAACTCTACGAGCAGTACTTC. Its translation is CASSPRQGELYEQYF. The full variable domain, completed using reference TRBV18 and TRBJ2-7, is NAGVMQNPRHLVRRRGQEARLRCSPMKGHSHVYWYRQLPEEGLKFMVYLQKENIIDESGMPKERFSAEFPKEGPSILRIQQVVRGDSAAYFCASSPRQGELYEQYFGPGTRLTVT.

The chain recombines TRBV2 with TRBJ2-7; D is undetermined. The germline V gene encodes CDR1 SNHLY and CDR2 FYNNEI. V gave up 1 base and J gave up 0 bases, with 10 bases separating them. This CDR3 spans 15 amino acids. The CDR3 region has the DNA TGTGCCAGCAGTGAAGGGAGACTGAGCTCCTACGAGCAGTACTTC. This encodes CASSEGRLSSYEQYF.

This clone was recorded once. The chain couples TRBV7-2 to TRBJ2-1; TRBD2 matches 7 bases. Germline CDR1 is SGHTA and CDR2 is FQGNSA. The CDR3 has 14 amino acids. V gave up 1 base and J gave up 9 bases; unmatched junction bases: 6. The CDR3 protein is CASSLVAGVGEQFF. The DNA for the CDR3 is TGTGCCAGCAGCTTAGTCGCGGGAGTAGGTGAGCAGTTCTTC.

Only one count was recorded for this clone. The CDR3 region has the DNA TGTGCCAGCAGCTCCCCTACAGGGTGGGCTGAAGCTTTCTTT. Its protein is CASSSPTGWAEAFF. The V and J genes are TRBV11-2 and TRBJ1-1, with D perhaps matching TRBD1 (6 bases). CDR1 and CDR2 (germline): SGHAT, FQNNGV. The CDR3 spans 14 residues. V lost 4 bases and J lost 6, with 15 bases in between.

This clone was recorded once. V is TRBV19 and J is TRBJ1-1, with 8 nucleotides matching TRBD1. Per the germline V gene, CDR1 is LNHDA and CDR2 is SQIVND (reference sequence). The CDR3 totals 14 residues. Germline trimming cut 6 bases from V and 4 bases from J; bases unmatched to any gene: 7. This CDR3 reads CASRSLTGGTEAFF. The CDR3 DNA reads TGTGCCAGTAGATCACTTACAGGGGGCACTGAAGCTTTCTTT.

This chain connects TRBV7-9 to TRBJ2-4, with 10 nucleotides matching TRBD1. With V trimmed by 2 bases and J by 0 bases, 10 bases remained unmatched. Germline CDR1 SEHNR, CDR2 FQNEAQ (reference sequence). CDR3 size: 19 residues. The CDR3 nucleotides read TGTGCCAGCAGCTTAAAAGAGTTGACAGGGGGCCTAGCCAAAAACATTCAGTACTTC. Protein sequence: CASSLKELTGGLAKNIQYF.

DNA of the CDR3: TGTGCCAGCAGCGGGGGGACTAGCGGGGGATGGGGAGATACGCAGTATTTT. This codes for CASSGGTSGGWGDTQYF. The chain links TRBV7-2 to TRBJ2-3, with TRBD2 matching over 14 bases. V shed 5 bases, J shed 5 bases, and the junction held 9 bases outside the gene matches. Per the germline V gene, CDR1 is SGHTA and CDR2 is FQGNSA. This CDR3 is built from 17 residues. The variable domain in full, with the rest retrieved from reference TRBV7-2 and TRBJ2-3, is GAGVSQSPSNKVTEKGKDVELRCDPISGHTALYWYRQSLGQGLEFLIYFQGNSAPDKSGLPSDRFSAERTGGSVSTLTIQRTQQEDSAVYLCASSGGTSGGWGDTQYFGPGTRLTVL.

This clone was seen a few times. V usage is TRBV5-6 and J usage is TRBJ2-3; D may match TRBD1 or TRBD2 (5 bases each). Germline CDR1 and CDR2: SGHDT and YYEEEE. The CDR3 has 16 residues. The V gene lost 2 bases and the J gene lost 6 bases, with 19 bases spanning the gap. The CDR3 DNA sequence: TGTGCCAGCAGCTTTTGGGACCGGGCCCTGGGGGATACGCAGTATTTT. It codes for CASSFWDRALGDTQYF. Looking up the rest from reference TRBV5-6 and TRBJ2-3 gives the full variable domain: DAGVTQSPTHLIKTRGQQVTLRCSPKSGHDTVSWYQQALGQGPQFIFQYYEEEERQRGNFPDRFSGHQFPNYSSELNVNALLLGDSALYLCASSFWDRALGDTQYFGPGTRLTVL.

The V call is TRBV11-2, the J call TRBJ1-4, with 11 bases lining up with TRBD1. The CDR3 sequence is 15 residues long. From germline, CDR1 is SGHAT and CDR2 FQNNGV. The V segment lost 4 bases and the J segment 7 bases; nucleotides outside the gene matches: 5. CDR3: CASSSMGTGGEKLFF. CDR3 DNA: TGTGCCAGCAGCTCCATGGGGACAGGGGGTGAAAAACTGTTTTTT.

This clone was seen a handful of times. V usage is TRBV6-5 and J usage is TRBJ1-1; D gene unclear. V was pared by 0 bases and J by 5 bases, with 10 bases between. The CDR3 extends over 14 amino acids. Germline V gives CDR1 MNHEY, CDR2 SVGAGI. The CDR3 DNA reads TGTGCCAGCAGTTACTCGACTTGGGCTACTGAAGCTTTCTTT. Residues: CASSYSTWATEAFF.

As DNA, the CDR3 is TGTGCCAGCCAAGGGGGGTTCGAAAACATTCAGTACTTC. Translating gives CASQGGFENIQYF. The rearrangement uses TRBV2 and TRBJ2-4; D is possibly TRBD1 or TRBD2 (6 bases each). Germline CDR1 SNHLY, CDR2 FYNNEI. The CDR3 totals 13 residues. V gave up 8 bases and J gave up 5 bases, with 13 bases separating them.